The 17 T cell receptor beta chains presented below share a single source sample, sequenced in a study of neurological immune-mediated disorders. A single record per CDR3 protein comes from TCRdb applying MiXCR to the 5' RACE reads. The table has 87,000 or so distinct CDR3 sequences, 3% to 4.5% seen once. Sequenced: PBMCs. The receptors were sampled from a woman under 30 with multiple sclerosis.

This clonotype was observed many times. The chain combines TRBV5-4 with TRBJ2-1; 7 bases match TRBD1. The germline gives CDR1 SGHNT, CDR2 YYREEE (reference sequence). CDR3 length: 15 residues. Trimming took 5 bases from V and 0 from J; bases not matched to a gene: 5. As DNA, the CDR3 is TGTGCCAGCAGAACGGGACAGAGCTCCTACAATGAGCAGTTCTTC. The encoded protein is CASRTGQSSYNEQFF.

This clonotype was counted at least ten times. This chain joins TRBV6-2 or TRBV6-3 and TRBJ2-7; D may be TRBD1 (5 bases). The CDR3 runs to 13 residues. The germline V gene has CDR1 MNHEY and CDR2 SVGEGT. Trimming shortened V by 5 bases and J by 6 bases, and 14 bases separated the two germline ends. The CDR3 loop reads CASSQGRSLEQYF. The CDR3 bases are TGTGCCAGCAGTCAGGGCAGGTCCCTCGAGCAGTACTTC.

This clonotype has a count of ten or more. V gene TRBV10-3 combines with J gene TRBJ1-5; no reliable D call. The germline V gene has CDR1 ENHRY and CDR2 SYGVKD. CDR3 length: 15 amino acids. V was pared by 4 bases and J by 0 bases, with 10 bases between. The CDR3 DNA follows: TGTGCCATCAGTGGCCACGGCTCTAGCAATCAGCCCCAGCATTTT. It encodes CAISGHGSSNQPQHF.

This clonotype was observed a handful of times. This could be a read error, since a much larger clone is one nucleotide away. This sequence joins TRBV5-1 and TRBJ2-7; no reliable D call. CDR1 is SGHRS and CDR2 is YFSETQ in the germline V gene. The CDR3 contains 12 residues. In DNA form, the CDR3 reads TGCGACAGCAGCTTGGACGGATACGAGCAGTACTTC. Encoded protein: CDSSLDGYEQYF.

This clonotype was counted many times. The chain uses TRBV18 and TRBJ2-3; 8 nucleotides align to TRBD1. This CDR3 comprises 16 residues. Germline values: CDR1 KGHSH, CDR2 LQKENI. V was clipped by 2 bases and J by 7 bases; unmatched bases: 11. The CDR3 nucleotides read TGTGCCAGCTCACCAGCCCAGGGACAGGAGCGATATACGCAGTATTTT. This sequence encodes CASSPAQGQERYTQYF. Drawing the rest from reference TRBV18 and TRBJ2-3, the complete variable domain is NAGVMQNPRHLVRRRGQEARLRCSPMKGHSHVYWYRQLPEEGLKFMVYLQKENIIDESGMPKERFSAEFPKEGPSILRIQQVVRGDSAAYFCASSPAQGQERYTQYFGPGTRLTVL.

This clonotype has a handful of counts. The CDR3 loop is CASSESRRQGTYEQYF. The CDR3 DNA sequence: TGCGCCAGCAGTGAGTCGAGGAGGCAGGGAACCTACGAGCAGTACTTC. The chain carries TRBV10-2 and TRBJ2-7; the D call may be TRBD1 or TRBD2 (5 bases each). From germline, CDR1 is WSHSY and CDR2 SAAADI. The CDR3 spans 16 residues. Trimming stripped 0 bases from V and 2 bases from J, with 14 bases between.

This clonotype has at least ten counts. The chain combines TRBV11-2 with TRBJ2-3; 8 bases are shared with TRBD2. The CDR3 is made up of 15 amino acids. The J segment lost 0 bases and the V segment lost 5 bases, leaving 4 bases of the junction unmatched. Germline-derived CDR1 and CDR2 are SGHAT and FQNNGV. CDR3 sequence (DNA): TGTGCCAGCAGCCCGGGGGGGGTTAGCACAGATACGCAGTATTTT. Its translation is CASSPGGVSTDTQYF.

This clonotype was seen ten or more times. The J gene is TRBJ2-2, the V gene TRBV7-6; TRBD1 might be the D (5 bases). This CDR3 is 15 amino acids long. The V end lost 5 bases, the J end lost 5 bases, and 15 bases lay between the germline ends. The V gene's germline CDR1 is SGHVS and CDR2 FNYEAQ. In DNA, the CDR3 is TGTGCCAGCAGCCAAGGCCAGGGCGGAACCGGGGAGCTGTTTTTT. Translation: CASSQGQGGTGELFF.

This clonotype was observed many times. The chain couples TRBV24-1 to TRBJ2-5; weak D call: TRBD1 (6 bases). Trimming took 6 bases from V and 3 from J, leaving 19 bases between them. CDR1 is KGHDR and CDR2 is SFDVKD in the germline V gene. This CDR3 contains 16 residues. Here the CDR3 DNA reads TGTGCCACCAGTCCGACAGGACGATACCGGGAAGAGACCCAGTACTTC. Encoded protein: CATSPTGRYREETQYF.

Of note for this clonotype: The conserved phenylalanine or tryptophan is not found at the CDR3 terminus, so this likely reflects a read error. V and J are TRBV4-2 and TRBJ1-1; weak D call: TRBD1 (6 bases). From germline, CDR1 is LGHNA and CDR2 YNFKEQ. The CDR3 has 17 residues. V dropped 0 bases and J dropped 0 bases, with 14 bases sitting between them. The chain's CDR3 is CASSQDLGGLMNTEAFI. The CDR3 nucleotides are TGTGCCAGCAGCCAAGATTTAGGGGGTCTCATGAACACTGAAGCTTTCATT.

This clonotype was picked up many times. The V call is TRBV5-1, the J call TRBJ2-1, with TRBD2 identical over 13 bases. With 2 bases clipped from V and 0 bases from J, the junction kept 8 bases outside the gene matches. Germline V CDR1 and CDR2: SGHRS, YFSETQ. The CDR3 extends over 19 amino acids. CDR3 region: CASSFLGLAGSRSYNEQFF. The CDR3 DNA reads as TGCGCCAGCAGCTTCCTGGGACTAGCGGGATCACGCTCCTACAATGAGCAGTTCTTC.

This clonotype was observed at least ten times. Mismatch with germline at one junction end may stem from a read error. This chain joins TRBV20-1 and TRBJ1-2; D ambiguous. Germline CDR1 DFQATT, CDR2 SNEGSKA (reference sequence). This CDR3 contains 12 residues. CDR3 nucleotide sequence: TGCAGTGCTAGCGACGGGAACTCTGGCTACACCTTC. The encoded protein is CSASDGNSGYTF.

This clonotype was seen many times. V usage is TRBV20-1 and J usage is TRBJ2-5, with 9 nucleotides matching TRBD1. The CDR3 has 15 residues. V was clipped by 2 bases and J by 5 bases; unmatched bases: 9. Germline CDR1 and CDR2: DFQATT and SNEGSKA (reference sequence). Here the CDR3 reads CSARKGTGLRETQYF. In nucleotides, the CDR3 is TGCAGTGCTAGAAAGGGGACAGGGCTCCGGGAGACCCAGTACTTC.

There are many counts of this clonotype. The CDR3 is CSAKRASRSSYEQYF. The CDR3 bases are TGCAGTGCCAAAAGGGCTAGCAGGAGCTCCTACGAGCAGTACTTC. The rearrangement joins TRBV20-1 to TRBJ2-7; D is perhaps TRBD2 (5 bases). Germline CDR1 is DFQATT and CDR2 is SNEGSKA (reference sequence). The CDR3 sequence is 15 residues long. Trimming cost V 6 bases and J 0 bases, with 18 bases left between them.

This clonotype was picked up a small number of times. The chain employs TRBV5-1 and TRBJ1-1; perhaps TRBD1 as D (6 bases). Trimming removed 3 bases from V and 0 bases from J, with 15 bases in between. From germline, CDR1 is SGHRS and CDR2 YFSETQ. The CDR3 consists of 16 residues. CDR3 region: CASSSTGTPMNTEAFF. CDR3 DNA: TGCGCCAGCAGCTCCACCGGGACACCAATGAACACTGAAGCTTTCTTT.

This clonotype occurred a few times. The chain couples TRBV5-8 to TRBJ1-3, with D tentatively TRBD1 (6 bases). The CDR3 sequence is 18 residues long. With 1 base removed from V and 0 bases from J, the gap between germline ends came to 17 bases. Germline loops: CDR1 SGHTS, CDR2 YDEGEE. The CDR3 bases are TGTGCCAGCAGCTTGTGGGGACACAATACTCTCTCTGGAAACACCATATATTTT. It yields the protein CASSLWGHNTLSGNTIYF.

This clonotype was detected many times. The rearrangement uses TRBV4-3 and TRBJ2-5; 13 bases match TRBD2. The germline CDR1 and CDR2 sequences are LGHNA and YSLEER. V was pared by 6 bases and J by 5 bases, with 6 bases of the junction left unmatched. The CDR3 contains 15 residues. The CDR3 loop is CASRRGTSGMETQYF. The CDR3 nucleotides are TGCGCCAGCAGAAGGGGGACTAGCGGGATGGAGACCCAGTACTTC.